This entry concerns a single T cell receptor (beta chain). Its specificity is unknown. PCR was performed a second time for roughly 7 to 12 cycles using a sample-barcoded 5' primer and a J-beta primer mix. TCRdb independently ran MiXCR on the 5' RACE reads; one entry per CDR3 protein. This repertoire shows 1.4 million or so distinct CDR3 sequences, less than 45% found once; its top ten account for just over 4%. This specimen comes from a study of blood T cells in healthy people across ages. Study-level background: Roughly one uniquely barcoded beta molecule per two T cells was captured. Regarding the study as a whole: With donor CMV status unknown, expanded clonotype changes were possibly confounded.

Germline loops: CDR1 SGHTA, CDR2 FQGNSA. The ends were cut back, 5 bases at V and 5 bases at J, with 17 bases in the middle. This CDR3 region has 15 residues. The sequence was collected from a young woman in good health. This chain links TRBV7-2 with TRBJ2-3; no firm D call. The specimen sequenced was blood. The CDR3 loop reads CASSPLQISEDTQYF. The CDR3 region has the DNA TGTGCCAGCAGCCCTCTTCAGATATCGGAAGATACGCAGTATTTT.